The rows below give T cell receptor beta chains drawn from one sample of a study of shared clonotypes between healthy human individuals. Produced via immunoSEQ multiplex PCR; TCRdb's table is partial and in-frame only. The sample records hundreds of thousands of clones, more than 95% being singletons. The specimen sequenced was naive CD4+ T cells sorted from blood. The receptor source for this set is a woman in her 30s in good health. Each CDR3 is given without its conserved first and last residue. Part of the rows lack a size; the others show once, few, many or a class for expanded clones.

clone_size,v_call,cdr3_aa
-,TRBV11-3,ASSPGTMRYNEQF
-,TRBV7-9,ASSQYRGRVYGYT
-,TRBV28,ASSSTGQGHNGYT
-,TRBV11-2,ASSLVPGLSTEAF
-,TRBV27,ASSYGAGQGFWIGELF
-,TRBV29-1,SVPDRDPYNEQF
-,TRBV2,ASTGGSTNTGELF
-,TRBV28,ASRSYRGILINQPQH
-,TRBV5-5,ASSFGQPTDTQY
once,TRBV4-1,ASTTQGYEKLF
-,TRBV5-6,ASSPGGLSEKTQY
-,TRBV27,ASRGGLGNEQF
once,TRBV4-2,ASSQGRGPPSSGLIDTQY
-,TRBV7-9,ASSSNPRLGYNEQF
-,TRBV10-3,AIRLTPGLAGYNEQF
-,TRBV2,ASSAGRGGGNTIY
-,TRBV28,ASSYKLQGWETQY
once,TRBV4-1,ASSQGRGKLSTGELF
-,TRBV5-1,ASSLASLQGFEKLF
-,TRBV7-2,ASRLFKGPLTGELF
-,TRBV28,ASRWRRMNTEAF
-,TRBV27,ASSPSREQY
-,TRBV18,ASSLDRDGAQY
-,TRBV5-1,ASSLGNSLSTDTQY
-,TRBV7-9,ASSSSGSTYNEQF
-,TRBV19,ASSTKQGSYEQY
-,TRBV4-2,ASSPQGLQLYEQF
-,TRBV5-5,ASSLDSQLRRSDEQY
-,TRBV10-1,ASSRGSSGNTIY
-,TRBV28,ASSLGSPEAF
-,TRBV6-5,ASSSTGGGETQY
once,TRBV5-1,ASSLDTSGERTDTQY
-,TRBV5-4,ASSLGSGTGVYEQY
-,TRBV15,ATSKTGAVYEQY
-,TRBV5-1,ASSLAPGGGNTIY
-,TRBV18,ASSPGTSGRNEQF
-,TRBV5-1,ASSRVSGEGSYEQY
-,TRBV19,ASSSGQGVAGANVLT
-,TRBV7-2,ASSLNSGNTEAF
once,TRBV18,ASSPEYEQY
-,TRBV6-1,ASSEARRDPIYEQY
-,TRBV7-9,ASSSQATQRETQY
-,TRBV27,ASNRGYTTDTQY
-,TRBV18,ASSPDRHSGNTIY
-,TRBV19,ASSHPIINQPQH
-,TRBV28,ASSPGGSTGAETQY
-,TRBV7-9,ASSWKAGNEQF
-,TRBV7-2,ASSFPAGPEDEQY
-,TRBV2,ASTRGAAYEQY
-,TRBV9,ASSPGVAGVPETQY
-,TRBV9,ASSPRTGSDTQY
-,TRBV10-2,ASTLTPNYGYT
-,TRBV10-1,ASSERGGRPLNEQF
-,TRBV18,ASSARQGGSNQPQH
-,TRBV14,ASSQPFGLAGTGELF
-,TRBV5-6,ASSLGTGVTDTQY
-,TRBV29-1,SAGTGRTEAF
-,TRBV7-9,ASSLRSPGF
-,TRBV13,ASSSQGVPGANVLT